The 21 T cell receptor beta chains reported below all come from one sample, sequenced in a study of blood T cell repertoires in COVID-19. Sequencing was performed with immunoSEQ multiplex PCR; in TCRdb, only in-frame clones are kept and a portion is missing. This sample has a few hundred thousand clones, with less than 90% found just once. Input material: peripheral blood. Receptor source: a woman in her thirties or forties who had recovered from COVID-19.

The chain uses TRBV4-1 and TRBJ2-7, with D possibly TRBD1 on 6 matching bases. Trimming left V 2 bases short and J 7 bases short, with 15 bases between. The CDR3 is made up of 14 amino acids. In germline, CDR1 is MGHRA, CDR2 YSYEKL. The CDR3, as DNA: TGCGCCAGCAGCCAAAAGGGGGATAGCAGGGAGCAGTACTTC. Translation gives CASSQKGDSREQYF.

This clone has a single count. The rearrangement uses TRBV28 and TRBJ1-4, with a possible D match to TRBD1 (6 bases). The CDR3 is 14 amino acids. With 5 bases removed from V and 7 bases from J, the gap between germline ends came to 14 bases. The V gene's germline CDR1 is MDHEN and CDR2 SYDVKM. CDR3 sequence: CASSLQGIREKLFF. For the CDR3, the DNA is TGTGCCAGCAGTCTACAGGGCATTCGTGAAAAACTGTTTTTT.

The gene calls are TRBV19 and TRBJ1-1; tentatively, D is TRBD1 (6 bases). Germline values: CDR1 LNHDA, CDR2 SQIVND (reference sequence). This CDR3 contains 15 residues. V lost 3 bases to trimming and J lost 2 bases, with 13 bases between them. This CDR3 reads CASSMGAGSNTEAFF. The CDR3 coding sequence is TGTGCCAGTAGTATGGGGGCAGGGAGTAACACTGAAGCTTTCTTT.

As regards this clone: A much more abundant neighbour one base away suggests this may be a read error. The chain links TRBV10-2 to TRBJ1-6, with 7 bases matching TRBD1. Germline assignment: CDR1 WSHSY and CDR2 SAAADI. The ends lost 6 bases at V and 4 bases at J; junction bases unmatched: 0. The CDR3 runs 13 residues. The DNA of the CDR3 is TGCGCCAGCAGGGGACAGTATAATTCACCCCTCCACTTT. Protein: CASRGQYNSPLHF.

This clone was seen once. This chain joins TRBV6-5 and TRBJ1-1; D remains unclear. This CDR3 is 13 amino acids long. V lost 5 bases to trimming and J lost 1 base, with 8 bases between them. Per the germline V gene, CDR1 is MNHEY and CDR2 is SVGAGI. In DNA form, the CDR3 reads TGTGCCAGCAGTAGTACAGCGAACACTGAAGCTTTCTTT. Its translation is CASSSTANTEAFF.

The V gene is TRBV6-4, the J gene TRBJ2-1; D perhaps matches TRBD1 (7 bases). Trimming removed 2 bases at V and 10 bases at J, with 18 bases between. Germline V gene data show CDR1 as MRHNA and CDR2 as SNTAGT. This CDR3 has 15 amino acids. CDR3 loop: CASSDLAGGPEEQFF. The CDR3 DNA sequence: TGTGCCAGCAGTGACCTCGCAGGGGGGCCAGAAGAGCAGTTCTTC.

Here the CDR3 DNA reads TGTGCCAGTAGGAAGCGGGGGGGCGGACTTTCCAACCAGCAGCAGTTCTTC. This encodes CASRKRGGGLSNQQQFF. This chain uses TRBV19 with TRBJ2-1; 10 bases are a match to TRBD2. Germline trimming cut 6 bases from V and 11 bases from J; bases unmatched to any gene: 19. CDR3 length equals 17 residues. Germline V gene sequence: CDR1 LNHDA, CDR2 SQIVND (reference sequence). The full variable domain, with the rest looked up from reference TRBV19 and TRBJ2-1, is DGGITQSPKYLFRKEGQNVTLSCEQNLNHDAMYWYRQDPGQGLRLIYYSQIVNDFQKGDIAEGYSVSREKKESFPLTVTSAQKNPTAFYLCASRKRGGGLSNQQQFFGPGTRLTVL.

The CDR3, as DNA: TGTGCCAGTAGTATAGGCCGGGCCAAGAGGGGCAATCAGCCCCAGCATTTT. This gives the protein CASSIGRAKRGNQPQHF. The chain recombines TRBV19 with TRBJ1-5; no definite D call. The CDR3 runs to 17 residues. The V gene's germline CDR1 is LNHDA and CDR2 SQIVND (reference sequence). Trimming pared 1 base from V and 2 bases from J, leaving 15 bases between.

The chain joins TRBV15 to TRBJ1-2, with TRBD1 matching 7 bases. This CDR3 contains 13 residues. J lost 4 bases, V lost 2 bases, and 1 base had no gene match. Germline assignment: CDR1 LNHNV and CDR2 YYDKDF (reference sequence). The CDR3 nucleotides are TGTGCCACCAGCAGAACAGGGGCCTATGGCTACACCTTC. It is translated as CATSRTGAYGYTF.

The gene calls are TRBV2 and TRBJ1-2; no clear D gene. The germline CDR1 and CDR2 sequences are SNHLY and FYNNEI. There are 12 residues in the CDR3. Deletions cut 5 bases from V and 6 bases from J, with 10 bases between. CDR3 bases: TGTGCCAGCAGTATAACGAGGGATGGCTACACCTTC. Translated: CASSITRDGYTF.

The rearrangement uses TRBV5-4 and TRBJ2-1; 8 bases are shared with TRBD1. The CDR3 extends over 16 amino acids. J gave up 8 bases and V 4 bases, and 14 bases lay outside the gene matches. Germline CDR1 and CDR2: SGHNT and YYREEE (reference sequence). The CDR3 sequence is CASSGSAGTGEDEQFF. DNA of the CDR3: TGTGCCAGCAGCGGGTCCGCCGGGACAGGAGAGGATGAGCAGTTCTTC.

The rearrangement joins TRBV9 to TRBJ2-2; TRBD2 matches 9 bases. The V gene end was trimmed by 3 bases and the J gene end by 1 base; junction bases not matched to a gene: 1. The CDR3 is made up of 15 amino acids. CDR1 and CDR2 (germline): SGDLS, YYNGEE. CDR3 amino acids: CASSGSGGNTGELFF. CDR3 DNA: TGTGCCAGCAGCGGTAGCGGGGGGAACACCGGGGAGCTGTTTTTT.

This chain uses TRBV28 with TRBJ2-7; the match to TRBD1 covers 8 bases. Losses at the gene ends were 2 bases for V and 4 bases for J; bases not matched to a gene: 10. This CDR3 region has 16 residues. CDR1 and CDR2 from the germline V gene are MDHEN and SYDVKM. The CDR3 nucleotides read TGTGCCAGCAGTTTAGCAGGGACAGGCCAGGGATACGAGCAGTACTTC. Residues: CASSLAGTGQGYEQYF.

This chain links TRBV27 with TRBJ2-6; D not certain. The CDR3 sequence is 12 residues long. CDR1 is MNHEY and CDR2 is SMNVEV in the germline V gene (reference sequence). The germline V and J ends were trimmed by 8 bases and 4 bases, with 6 bases remaining between them. The CDR3 protein is CASGWGANVLTF. The CDR3 coding sequence is TGTGCCAGCGGCTGGGGGGCCAACGTCCTGACTTTC.

The rearrangement links TRBV2 to TRBJ1-5; possible D gene TRBD1, 5 bases. V dropped 6 bases and J dropped 2 bases, with 17 bases sitting between them. The CDR3 is 16 amino acids. From germline, CDR1 is SNHLY and CDR2 FYNNEI. DNA for the CDR3: TGTGCCAGCAGCGGGGGAGTGGTCAGGGGCAATCAGCCCCAGCATTTT. This gives the protein CASSGGVVRGNQPQHF.

The chain employs TRBV6-1 and TRBJ2-3; D may be TRBD1 (6 bases). The ends were cut back, 0 bases at V and 4 bases at J, with 11 bases in the middle. The CDR3 contains 15 residues. From germline, CDR1 is MNHNS and CDR2 SASEGT. The CDR3 DNA reads TGTGCCAGCAGTGAAGCGGCAGGGGATCCAGATACGCAGTATTTT. This gives the protein CASSEAAGDPDTQYF.

This chain joins TRBV2 and TRBJ2-5; maybe TRBD1 (5 bases). This CDR3 has 13 residues. The V and J ends lost 6 bases and 4 bases respectively, with 12 bases between them. Germline V CDR1 and CDR2: SNHLY, FYNNEI. CDR3 sequence reads: CASSVQGGETQYF. Written as DNA, the CDR3 is TGTGCCAGCAGCGTGCAGGGCGGAGAGACCCAGTACTTC.

This clone was counted between two and nine times. This chain uses TRBV2 with TRBJ1-6; no firm D call. The CDR3 extends over 12 amino acids. V shed 8 bases and J shed 10 bases, with 12 bases lying between them. Germline V gene sequence: CDR1 SNHLY, CDR2 FYNNEI. DNA of the CDR3: TGTGCCAGCTGGTTGTTAGCGTCACCCCTCCACTTT. It codes for CASWLLASPLHF.

The count of this clone is one. The chain is built from TRBV6-5 and TRBJ1-3; a possible D gene is TRBD1 (6 bases). Germline loops: CDR1 MNHEY, CDR2 SVGAGI. With 6 bases removed from V and 0 bases from J, the gap between germline ends came to 9 bases. The CDR3 loop spans 14 amino acids. In DNA, the CDR3 is TGTGCCAGCAGCCGGACAGCCTCTGGAAACACCATATATTTT. This encodes CASSRTASGNTIYF.

The chain has TRBV11-2 and TRBJ1-1, with D possibly TRBD1 on 6 matching bases. CDR1 and CDR2 from the germline V gene are SGHAT and FQNNGV. The ends were cut back, 1 base at V and 1 base at J, with 10 bases in the middle. The CDR3 is 15 amino acids. CDR3 coding DNA: TGTGCCAGCAGCTTAGTGGGGGGGGCGAACACTGAAGCTTTCTTT. Residues: CASSLVGGANTEAFF.

This chain joins TRBV7-2 and TRBJ2-1, with TRBD2 as a possible D gene (5 bases). V was trimmed by 3 bases and J by 8 bases, leaving 11 bases between them. Germline V gives CDR1 SGHTA, CDR2 FQGNSA. This CDR3 has 13 amino acids. The DNA of the CDR3 is TGTGCCAGCAGCTTTCGGACTGGGGATGAGCAGTTCTTC. As protein: CASSFRTGDEQFF.